This T cell receptor beta chain was identified during a study of cytomegalovirus exposure and HLA in healthy donors. CDR1 is SQVTM and CDR2 is ANQGSEA in the germline V gene. Trimming removed 6 bases from V and 0 bases from J; junction bases left unmatched: 7. The CDR3 runs to 14 residues. The PCR had 60 Vbeta and 13 Jbeta primers. TCRdb keeps only in-frame clones here, not all; method: immunoSEQ multiplex PCR. The table has about 180,000 clones, around 80% seen once. Sequencing input: PBMCs. The chain has TRBV29-1 and TRBJ1-2, with TRBD1 matching over 7 bases. The receptor was derived from a woman in her 30s in good health and CMV-seronegative. CDR3 nucleotides: TGCAGCGTAAGACAGGGTGGATCTAACTATGGCTACACCTTC. Its translation is CSVRQGGSNYGYTF.